This passage covers 21 T cell receptor beta chains from one sample sequenced in a study of OX40 agonist ivuxolimab in advanced cancers. Only in-frame clones appear in the TCRdb table, and some are missing; sequencing was by immunoSEQ multiplex PCR. The sample consists of about 91,000 clones, more than 70% of them appearing once. Material: CD4+ or CD8+ T cells sorted from blood, obtained in a trial of the OX40 agonist ivuxolimab. The receptors derive from an adult with an advanced solid tumor such as melanoma, head and neck, liver or kidney cancer.

This clone occurred a few times. V gene TRBV6-1 combines with J gene TRBJ2-3, with a tentative D call TRBD1 (7 bases). CDR1 and CDR2 (germline): MNHNS, SASEGT. The CDR3 sequence is 15 residues long. V was clipped by 4 bases and J by 0 bases, with 11 bases between them. CDR3 in amino acids: CASSASGGSTDTQYF. The CDR3 DNA is TGTGCCAGCAGTGCTTCAGGGGGGAGCACAGATACGCAGTATTTT.

The rearrangement uses TRBV7-9 and TRBJ2-2; 7 bases are shared with TRBD2. The CDR3 has 16 amino acids. Germline CDR1 reads SEHNR; CDR2 reads FQNEAQ (reference sequence). V lost 3 bases, J lost 0 bases, and 4 bases stayed unmatched. CDR3 sequence: CASSFIAGANTGELFF. The CDR3 bases are TGTGCCAGCAGCTTTATCGCGGGAGCGAACACCGGGGAGCTGTTTTTT.

The rearrangement joins TRBV6-4 to TRBJ1-2, with D hard to call. The CDR3 runs to 13 residues. V lost 6 bases to trimming and J lost 2 bases, with 10 bases between them. Germline V CDR1 and CDR2: MRHNA, SNTAGT. The CDR3, as DNA: TGTGCCAGCAGACTCGACGGAAACTATGGCTACACCTTC. Residues: CASRLDGNYGYTF.

J is TRBJ1-3 and V is TRBV7-2, with a possible D match to TRBD1 (6 bases). Germline-derived CDR1 and CDR2 are SGHTA and FQGNSA. The germline V and J ends were trimmed by 6 bases and 1 base, with 10 bases remaining between them. The CDR3 loop spans 14 amino acids. Here the CDR3 reads CASRSTGSGNTIYF. In DNA, the CDR3 is TGTGCCAGCAGATCAACAGGGTCTGGAAACACCATATATTTT.

The chain employs TRBV5-1 and TRBJ2-1, with 9 bases lining up with TRBD1. This CDR3 region has 15 residues. Germline V CDR1 and CDR2: SGHRS, YFSETQ. V dropped 1 base and J dropped 4; count of bases not matched to a gene: 3. The CDR3 reads CASSLNRGLYNEQFF. The CDR3 nucleotides are TGCGCCAGCAGCTTGAACAGGGGGCTTTACAATGAGCAGTTCTTC.

This clone occurred many times. This chain's CDR3 is CASRKDRNTEAFF. The CDR3 region has the DNA TGCGCCAGCAGGAAGGACAGGAACACTGAAGCTTTCTTT. The chain combines TRBV10-1 with TRBJ1-1; weak D call: TRBD1 (6 bases). Germline V gene lookup returns CDR1 WNHNN and CDR2 SYGVQD (reference sequence). V was cut by 6 bases and J by 1 base, with 9 bases left in between. This CDR3 has 13 amino acids.

V and J are TRBV7-9 and TRBJ2-5; D gene unclear. In germline, CDR1 is SEHNR, CDR2 FQNEAQ (reference sequence). Trimming stripped 2 bases from V and 0 bases from J, with 13 bases between. The CDR3 is made up of 16 amino acids. CDR3 nucleotide sequence: TGTGCCAGCAGCTTAAGCCGTGGAAGCCACCAAGAGACCCAGTACTTC. Protein: CASSLSRGSHQETQYF.

The chain couples TRBV6-1 to TRBJ2-7; maybe TRBD1 (6 bases). This CDR3 comprises 12 residues. Germline-derived CDR1 and CDR2 are MNHNS and SASEGT. Trimming took 9 bases from V and 7 from J, leaving 16 bases between them. CDR3 in amino acids: CASGQTGWEQYF. CDR3 nucleotide sequence: TGTGCCAGTGGACAGACGGGGTGGGAGCAGTACTTC.

The CDR3 nucleotides are TGCGCCAGCAGCATGACAGGGGCGAAGGGGTACGAGCAGTACTTC. Residues: CASSMTGAKGYEQYF. The chain recombines TRBV5-1 with TRBJ2-7, with 8 nucleotides matching TRBD1. V lost 4 bases, J lost 4 bases, and 10 bases stayed unmatched. CDR1 and CDR2 from the germline V gene are SGHRS and YFSETQ. This CDR3 is built from 15 residues.

This clone was recorded only once. The chain carries TRBV7-2 and TRBJ2-7, with 8 bases aligning to TRBD2. Looked up from germline, CDR1 is SGHTA and CDR2 is FQGNSA. V was pared by 4 bases and J by 3 bases, with 8 bases of the junction left unmatched. The CDR3 runs to 15 residues. CDR3 nucleotide sequence: TGTGCCAGCAGCTCAACTCGGGGGGGATTCTACGAGCAGTACTTC. It specifies CASSSTRGGFYEQYF.

The chain uses TRBV6-5 and TRBJ1-2, with a tentative D call TRBD1 (5 bases). This CDR3 is 14 amino acids long. Trimming removed 3 bases from V and 4 bases from J, with 12 bases in between. The germline V gene encodes CDR1 MNHEY and CDR2 SVGAGI. CDR3 sequence (DNA): TGTGCCAGCAGTTATCGGGGGGAGGGCTATGGCTACACCTTC. Amino acids: CASSYRGEGYGYTF.

The CDR3 region has the DNA TGTGCCAGCGGGAGCGCCACGAACACCGGGGAGCTGTTTTTT. It translates to CASGSATNTGELFF. The chain is built from TRBV11-3 and TRBJ2-2, with a tentative D call TRBD2 (5 bases). V gave up 8 bases and J gave up 0 bases, with 10 bases separating them. Germline V gene lookup returns CDR1 SGHNT and CDR2 YENEEA. This CDR3 contains 14 residues.

The chain uses TRBV30 and TRBJ1-1, with D uncertain. V gave up 1 base and J gave up 4 bases, with 4 bases separating them. Germline V lookup: CDR1 GTSNPN, CDR2 SVGIG (reference sequence). This CDR3 has 11 residues. The CDR3 DNA follows: TGTGCCTGGAGTGGCCCCACTGAAGCTTTCTTT. It translates to CAWSGPTEAFF.

As DNA, the CDR3 is TGTGCCAGCAGTTTCTGGGTGGGCTCCTATAATTCACCCCTCCACTTT. This sequence encodes CASSFWVGSYNSPLHF. The chain is built from TRBV6-5 and TRBJ1-6; no clear D gene. Germline assignment: CDR1 MNHEY and CDR2 SVGAGI. The CDR3 has 16 residues. V was trimmed by 4 bases and J by 0 bases, leaving 10 bases between them.

The chain is built from TRBV19 and TRBJ2-2, with D hard to call. V gave up 7 bases and J gave up 2 bases, with 14 bases separating them. The germline CDR1 and CDR2 sequences are LNHDA and SQIVND (reference sequence). CDR3 size: 15 residues. This chain's CDR3 is CASKSGGSNTGELFF. The CDR3 DNA sequence: TGTGCCAGTAAATCGGGCGGCAGCAACACCGGGGAGCTGTTTTTT.

This rearrangement joins TRBV9 to TRBJ2-5, with 8 bases lining up with TRBD2. From germline, CDR1 is SGDLS and CDR2 YYNGEE. V was pared by 6 bases and J by 3 bases, with 4 bases of the junction left unmatched. CDR3 length: 13 residues. CDR3 amino acids: CASNRGGKETQYF. In DNA form, the CDR3 reads TGTGCCAGCAACCGGGGGGGGAAAGAGACCCAGTACTTC.

V usage is TRBV5-4 and J usage is TRBJ1-2, with 9 bases lining up with TRBD1. V dropped 6 bases and J dropped 4; count of bases not matched to a gene: 10. CDR1 is SGHNT, CDR2 YYREEE, per germline (reference sequence). This CDR3 is 15 amino acids long. DNA for the CDR3: TGTGCCAGCACCACCCAAACAGGGGGCACCTATGGCTACACCTTC. Translated: CASTTQTGGTYGYTF. Supplemented by reference TRBV5-4 and TRBJ1-2, the full variable domain reads ETGVTQSPTHLIKTRGQQVTLRCSSQSGHNTVSWYQQALGQGPQFIFQYYREEENGRGNFPPRFSGLQFPNYSSELNVNALELDDSALYLCASTTQTGGTYGYTFGSGTRLTVV.

The rearrangement joins TRBV4-3 to TRBJ2-6; 10 bases are shared with TRBD1. This CDR3 spans 18 amino acids. CDR1 and CDR2 (germline): LGHNA, YSLEER. Trimming at V came to 3 bases and at J to 0 bases, leaving 5 bases not matched to a gene. The CDR3 nucleotides are TGCGCCAGCAGCCATGGACAGGGGGGCCTCTCTGGGGCCAACGTCCTGACTTTC. Translation gives CASSHGQGGLSGANVLTF.

This clone was seen more than once but under ten times. V is TRBV7-2 and J is TRBJ2-7, with no clear D. Germline V gene sequence: CDR1 SGHTA, CDR2 FQGNSA. V was cut by 5 bases and J by 3 bases, with 8 bases left in between. There are 12 residues in the CDR3. The CDR3 DNA sequence: TGTGCCAGCAGCCCTCCTAACTACGAGCAGTACTTC. It specifies CASSPPNYEQYF.

The chain carries TRBV4-2 and TRBJ2-7; a possible D gene is TRBD1 (6 bases). V gave up 3 bases and J gave up 3 bases, with 12 bases separating them. Germline CDR1 and CDR2: LGHNA and YNFKEQ. The CDR3 has 14 amino acids. The CDR3: CASSQEVQGYEQYF. CDR3 in DNA: TGTGCCAGCAGCCAGGAGGTACAGGGCTACGAGCAGTACTTC.

The chain employs TRBV5-1 and TRBJ2-3; D gene uncertain. The CDR3 has 13 amino acids. V was trimmed by 3 bases and J by 4 bases, leaving 9 bases between them. In germline, CDR1 is SGHRS, CDR2 YFSETQ. The CDR3 DNA reads as TGCGCCAGCAGCTCGGGCGGAGCAGATACGCAGTATTTT. Translating it yields CASSSGGADTQYF.